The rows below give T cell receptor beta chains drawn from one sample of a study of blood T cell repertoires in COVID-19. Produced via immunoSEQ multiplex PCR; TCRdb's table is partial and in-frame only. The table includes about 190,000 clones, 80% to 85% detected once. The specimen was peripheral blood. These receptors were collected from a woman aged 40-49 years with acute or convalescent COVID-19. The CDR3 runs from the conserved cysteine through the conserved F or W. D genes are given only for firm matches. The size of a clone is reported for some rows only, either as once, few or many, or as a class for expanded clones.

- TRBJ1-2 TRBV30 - CAWSVSGYHGYTF TGTGCCTGGAGTGTATCAGGGTACCATGGCTACACCTTC
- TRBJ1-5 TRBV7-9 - CASSSGFDPWVGPQHF TGTGCCAGCAGCTCCGGGTTTGACCCTTGGGTGGGGCCCCAGCATTTT
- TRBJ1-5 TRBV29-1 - CSVATGNQPQHF TGCAGCGTTGCCACAGGGAATCAGCCCCAGCATTTT
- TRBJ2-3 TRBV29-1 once CSVEVGGTDTQYF TGCAGCGTTGAAGTAGGGGGCACAGATACGCAGTATTTT
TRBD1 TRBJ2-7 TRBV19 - CASSIRDRGTYEQYF TGTGCCAGTAGTATTAGGGACAGGGGGACTTACGAGCAGTACTTC
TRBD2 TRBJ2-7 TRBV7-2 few CASSLMIGAGVTSSYEQYF TGTGCCAGCAGCTTAATGATAGGAGCGGGAGTGACGAGCTCCTACGAGCAGTACTTC
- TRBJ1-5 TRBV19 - CASMDSYNQPQHF TGTGCCAGTATGGACAGCTACAATCAGCCCCAGCATTTT
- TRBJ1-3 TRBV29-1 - CSVEINANTIYF TGCAGCGTTGAAATTAACGCGAACACCATATATTTT
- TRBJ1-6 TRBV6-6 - CASSPRGVPNSPLHF TGTGCCAGCAGTCCTCGCGGAGTGCCCAATTCACCCCTCCACTTT
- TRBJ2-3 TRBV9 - CASSVTGRGTDTQYF TGTGCCAGCAGCGTAACGGGAAGGGGCACAGATACGCAGTATTTT
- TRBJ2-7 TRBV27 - CASSLGQLSYEQYF TGTGCCAGCAGTTTAGGACAGCTTTCCTACGAGCAGTACTTC
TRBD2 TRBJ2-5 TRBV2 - CASRGLAGGPGETQYF TGTGCCAGTAGGGGACTAGCGGGAGGGCCTGGGGAGACCCAGTACTTC
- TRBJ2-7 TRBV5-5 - CASSLDRALPYF TGTGCCAGCAGCTTGGACAGGGCACTACCCTACTTC
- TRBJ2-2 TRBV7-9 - CASSYLTGELFF TGTGCCAGCAGTTATCTTACCGGGGAGCTGTTTTTT
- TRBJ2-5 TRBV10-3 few CAISDGHPQETQYF TGTGCCATCAGTGACGGACACCCGCAGGAGACCCAGTACTTC
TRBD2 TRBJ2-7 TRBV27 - CASSFSGLAAYEQYF TGTGCCAGCAGTTTCTCGGGACTAGCGGCCTACGAGCAGTACTTC
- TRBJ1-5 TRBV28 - CASSLGQGSQPQHF TGTGCCAGCAGTTTAGGGCAGGGGAGTCAGCCCCAGCATTTT
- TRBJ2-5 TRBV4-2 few CASSQDKETQYF TGTGCCAGCAGCCAAGATAAAGAGACCCAGTACTTC
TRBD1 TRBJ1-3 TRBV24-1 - CATSDAQGEGNTIYF TGTGCCACCAGTGATGCACAGGGGGAAGGAAACACCATATATTTT
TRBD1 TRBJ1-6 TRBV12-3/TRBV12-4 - CASRTGRNSPLHF TGTGCCAGCAGGACAGGGCGTAATTCACCCCTCCACTTT
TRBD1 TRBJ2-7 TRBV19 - CASSIDRDRGWFGEQYF TGTGCCAGTAGTATAGATCGAGACAGGGGGTGGTTCGGCGAGCAGTACTTC
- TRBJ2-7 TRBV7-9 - CASSKGINPTYEQYF TGTGCCAGCAGCAAGGGGATAAATCCAACCTACGAGCAGTACTTC
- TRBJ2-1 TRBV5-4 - CASSTQTGSNEQFF TGTGCCAGCAGCACCCAGACAGGCAGCAATGAGCAGTTCTTC
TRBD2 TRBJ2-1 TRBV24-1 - CATSDFFSGSRDEQFF TGTGCCACCAGTGATTTTTTCAGCGGGAGTCGAGATGAGCAGTTCTTC
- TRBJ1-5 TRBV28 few CASSPRTAQEQPQHF TGTGCCAGCAGTCCAAGGACCGCACAGGAACAGCCCCAGCATTTT
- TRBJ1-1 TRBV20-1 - CSASNPGSNTEAFF TGCAGTGCTAGTAATCCGGGTTCGAACACTGAAGCTTTCTTT
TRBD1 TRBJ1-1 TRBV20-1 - CSASSGGNTEAFF TGCAGTGCTAGTTCAGGGGGCAACACTGAAGCTTTCTTT
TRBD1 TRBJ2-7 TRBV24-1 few CATSGTGGYEQYF TGTGCCACCAGTGGGACAGGGGGCTACGAGCAGTACTTC
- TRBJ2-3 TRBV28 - CASSVWRSSTDTQYF TGTGCCAGCAGTGTATGGAGATCCTCCACAGATACGCAGTATTTT
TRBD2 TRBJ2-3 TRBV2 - CASSNRLAGSSTDTQYF TGTGCCAGCAGTAATCGACTAGCTGGGTCTAGCACAGATACGCAGTATTTT
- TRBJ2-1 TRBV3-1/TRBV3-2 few CASSDRGYNEQFF TGTGCCAGCAGCGATCGAGGGTACAATGAGCAGTTCTTC
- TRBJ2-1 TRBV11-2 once CASSLTGPYNEQFF TGTGCCAGCAGCTTAACAGGGCCCTACAATGAGCAGTTCTTC
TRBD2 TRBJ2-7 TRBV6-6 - CASSYWGGSYEQYF TGTGCCAGCAGTTACTGGGGGGGTAGCTACGAGCAGTACTTC
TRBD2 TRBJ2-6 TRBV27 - CASSLTSGGTGANVLTF TGTGCCAGCAGTTTGACTAGCGGGGGGACTGGGGCCAACGTCCTGACTTTC
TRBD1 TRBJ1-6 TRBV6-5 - CASTLGQGASPLHF TGTGCCAGCACCCTCGGACAGGGGGCCTCACCCCTCCACTTT
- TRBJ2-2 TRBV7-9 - CASSLRGNPTITYTGELFF TGTGCCAGCAGCTTAAGAGGGAACCCCACTATTACGTACACCGGGGAGCTGTTTTTT
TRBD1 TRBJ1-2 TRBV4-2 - CASTPITGDKNGYTF TGTGCCAGCACCCCGATTACAGGGGATAAAAATGGCTACACCTTC
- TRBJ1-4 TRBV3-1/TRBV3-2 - CASSQDTQALFF TGTGCCAGCAGCCAAGATACCCAGGCACTGTTTTTT
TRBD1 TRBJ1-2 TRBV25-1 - CASSWTGFYGYTF TGTGCCAGCAGTTGGACAGGGTTCTATGGCTACACCTTC